This entry features one T cell receptor (beta chain) sequence. Its cognate antigen has yet to be identified. No much larger clone exists at a distance of one base, and base qualities are not known. Via the germline V gene, CDR1 is MNHEY and CDR2 SVGAGI. The cysteine opens and the phenylalanine closes a CDR3 of 14 amino acids. CDR3 DNA is the only sequence kept; it has 42 bases, read in frame from the first base. The trim is 6 bases for V and 0 bases for J, with a gap of 11 bases between the germline ends. The protocol used for the library was PCR. Instrument used: Illumina HiSeq 2500. To reduce PCR and sequencing biases, unique molecular identifiers were built into the TCR beta cDNA libraries. Per 1 to 10 million input T cells, approximately 500,000 cDNA molecules were obtained, such that each molecule approximated one T cell. The patient libraries were prepared and sequenced with the same protocol used for the earlier healthy control dataset. Within a given batch, samples were prepared together, multiplexed and sequenced on the same HiSeq lane. The study's own analysis went as follows. MIGEC was used to process the raw barcoded reads, and molecular identifier groups with only a single read were discarded before consensus assembly and CDR3 extraction. Clonotype tables were post-analysed with VDJtools, normalizing diversity by down-sampling all datasets to the smallest sample size. Repertoire overlap clustering matched CDR3 amino acid but not nucleotide sequences to correct batch-related cross-sample contamination. The public reads were reanalyzed by TCRdb: fastp trimming at Q25, MiXCR alignment, in-frame beta chains only. Identical CDR3 protein sequences are pooled into one entry, listed with their most common genes and DNA. TCRdb, not the original authors, processed these V and J calls. This sample holds about 400,000 distinct CDR3 sequences; roughly 38% were observed only once. The ten largest clones represent around 15% of the sample.

The data are from a study of post-analysis software for immune sequencing data (dated by TCRdb to between 2014 and 2017). Study-level background: Disease courses on record covered relapsing-remitting, secondary progressive and progressive-relapsing multiple sclerosis, though some patients had no subtype annotation. Patient repertoires were compared against around 10 previously published healthy control repertoires from donors aged 6 to 25 years. A subset of samples was prepared in parallel using single-end sample barcoding, then pooled and co-amplified after Illumina adapter ligation.

Overall study results and their limits: Normalized Chao1 diversity was significantly lower in multiple sclerosis patients than controls, suggesting substantial peripheral T-cell clonal expansion. Direct clustering with F measure showed strong co-clustering of samples prepared in the same batch, prompting a batch-effect correction. The control group was slightly older than the multiple sclerosis patient group. Patients showed significantly higher frequencies than controls for a handful of TRBV segments, among them TRBV5-6, TRBV5-1 and TRBV20-1.

To demonstrate the VDJtools post-analysis software, the study profiled TCR beta repertoires from the peripheral blood of about 13 young patients with multiple sclerosis. The multiple sclerosis patients were children and adolescents ranging in age from roughly 6 to 15 years. The source is a girl aged 5 to 17 with multiple sclerosis. Recombination linked TRBV6-5 to TRBJ1-1; a tentative D match to TRBD1 spans 5 bases. Sequencing input: blood. In nucleotide form, the sequence is TGTGCCAGCAGGACGGGGGTCTTGAACACTGAAGCTTTCTTT. Translated, this gives CASRTGVLNTEAFF.